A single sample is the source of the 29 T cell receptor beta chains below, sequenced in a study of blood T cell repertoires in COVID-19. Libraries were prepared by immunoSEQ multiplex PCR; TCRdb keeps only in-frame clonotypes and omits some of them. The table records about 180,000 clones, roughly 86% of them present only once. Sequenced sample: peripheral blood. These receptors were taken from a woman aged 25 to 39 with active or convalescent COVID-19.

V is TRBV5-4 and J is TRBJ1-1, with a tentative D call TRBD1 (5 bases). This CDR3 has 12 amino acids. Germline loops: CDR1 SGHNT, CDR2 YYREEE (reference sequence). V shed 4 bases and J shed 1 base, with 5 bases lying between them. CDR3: CASSRGNTEAFF. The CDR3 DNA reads TGTGCCAGCAGCAGGGGGAACACTGAAGCTTTCTTT.

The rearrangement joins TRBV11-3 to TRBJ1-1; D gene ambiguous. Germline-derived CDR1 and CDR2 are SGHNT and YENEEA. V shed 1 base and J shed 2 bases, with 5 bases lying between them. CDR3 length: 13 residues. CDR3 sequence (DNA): TGTGCCAGCAGCTTAGCTGTAAACACTGAAGCTTTCTTT. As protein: CASSLAVNTEAFF.

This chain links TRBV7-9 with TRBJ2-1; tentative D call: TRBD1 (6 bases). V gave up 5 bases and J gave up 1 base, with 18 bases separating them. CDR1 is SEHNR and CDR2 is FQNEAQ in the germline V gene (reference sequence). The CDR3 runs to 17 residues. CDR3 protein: CASSPPEQGWSYNEQFF. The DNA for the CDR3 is TGTGCCAGCAGCCCACCTGAGCAGGGGTGGTCCTACAATGAGCAGTTCTTC.

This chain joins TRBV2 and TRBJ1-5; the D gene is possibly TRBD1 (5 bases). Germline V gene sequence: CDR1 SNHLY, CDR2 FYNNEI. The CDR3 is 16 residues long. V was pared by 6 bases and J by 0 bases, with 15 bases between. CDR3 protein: CASSSGLSFSNQPQHF. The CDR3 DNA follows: TGTGCCAGCAGCTCGGGACTGAGTTTTAGCAATCAGCCCCAGCATTTT.

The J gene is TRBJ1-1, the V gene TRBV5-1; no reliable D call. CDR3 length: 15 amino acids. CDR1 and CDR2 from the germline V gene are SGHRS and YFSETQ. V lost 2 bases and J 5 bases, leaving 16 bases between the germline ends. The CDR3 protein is CASSFSTQGRTEAFF. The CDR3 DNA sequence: TGCGCCAGCAGCTTTTCAACCCAAGGGAGGACTGAAGCTTTCTTT.

In nucleotides, the CDR3 is TGTGCCAGTAGTGTTGGACAGGGGAACAGGGAGACCCAGTACTTC. Its translation is CASSVGQGNRETQYF. This rearrangement joins TRBV19 to TRBJ2-5; 9 bases are a match to TRBD1. The CDR3 covers 15 residues. Germline assignment: CDR1 LNHDA and CDR2 SQIVND (reference sequence). With V trimmed by 5 bases and J by 5 bases, 9 bases remained unmatched.

The CDR3 loop is CASSLSNRGNQPQHF. The CDR3 region has the DNA TGTGCCAGCAGTTTATCCAACAGAGGCAATCAGCCCCAGCATTTT. The chain recombines TRBV28 with TRBJ1-5; D not resolved. Per germline, CDR1 MDHEN and CDR2 SYDVKM. CDR3 length: 15 amino acids. Trimming removed 1 base at V and 2 bases at J, with 9 bases between.

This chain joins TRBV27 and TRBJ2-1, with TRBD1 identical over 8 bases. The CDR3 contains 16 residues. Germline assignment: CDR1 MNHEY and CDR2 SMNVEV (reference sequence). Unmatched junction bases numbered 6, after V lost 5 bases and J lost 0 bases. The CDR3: CASSPGQAVSYNEQFF. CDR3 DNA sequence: TGTGCCAGCAGTCCGGGACAGGCAGTCTCCTACAATGAGCAGTTCTTC.

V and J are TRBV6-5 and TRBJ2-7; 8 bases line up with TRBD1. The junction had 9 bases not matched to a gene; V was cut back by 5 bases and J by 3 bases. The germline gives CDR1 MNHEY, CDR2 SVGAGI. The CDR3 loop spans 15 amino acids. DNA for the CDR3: TGTGCCAGCAGTCCCCGGGACAGGAGCTTCTACGAGCAGTACTTC. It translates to CASSPRDRSFYEQYF.

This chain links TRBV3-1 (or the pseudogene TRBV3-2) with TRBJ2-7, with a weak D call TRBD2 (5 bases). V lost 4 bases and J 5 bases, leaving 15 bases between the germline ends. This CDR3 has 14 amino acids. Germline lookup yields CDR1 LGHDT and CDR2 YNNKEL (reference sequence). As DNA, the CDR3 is TGTGCCAGCAGCCCGGCCGCACTAGTCCACGAGCAGTACTTC. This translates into CASSPAALVHEQYF.

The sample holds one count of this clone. The CDR3 reads CASSLAGGNTDTQYF. In nucleotides, the CDR3 is TGTGCCAGCAGTCTAGCGGGAGGGAACACAGATACGCAGTATTTT. The chain links TRBV7-2 to TRBJ2-3; 12 bases are a match to TRBD2. The V and J ends lost 6 bases and 2 bases, in that order; junction bases with no gene match: 3. Looked up from germline, CDR1 is SGHTA and CDR2 is FQGNSA. This CDR3 has 15 amino acids. Full variable domain (outside the CDR3, taken from reference TRBV7-2 and TRBJ2-3): GAGVSQSPSNKVTEKGKDVELRCDPISGHTALYWYRQSLGQGLEFLIYFQGNSAPDKSGLPSDRFSAERTGGSVSTLTIQRTQQEDSAVYLCASSLAGGNTDTQYFGPGTRLTVL.

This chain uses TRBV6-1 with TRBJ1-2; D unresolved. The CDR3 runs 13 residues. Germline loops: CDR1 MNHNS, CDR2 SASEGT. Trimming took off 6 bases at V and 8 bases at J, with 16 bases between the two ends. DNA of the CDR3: TGTGCCAGCAGCCCGGATCCCGCGGGGGGCTACACCTTC. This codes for CASSPDPAGGYTF.

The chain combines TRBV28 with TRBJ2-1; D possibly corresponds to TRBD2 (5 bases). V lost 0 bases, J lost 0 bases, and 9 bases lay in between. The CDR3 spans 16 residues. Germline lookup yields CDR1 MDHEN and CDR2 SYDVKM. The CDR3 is CASSLWRVSSYNEQFF. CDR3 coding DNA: TGTGCCAGCAGTTTATGGAGGGTCAGCTCCTACAATGAGCAGTTCTTC.

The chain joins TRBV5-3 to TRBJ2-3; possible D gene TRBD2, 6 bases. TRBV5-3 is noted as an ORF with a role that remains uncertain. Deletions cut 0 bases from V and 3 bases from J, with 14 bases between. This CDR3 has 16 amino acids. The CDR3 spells CARSLVLAIITDTQYF. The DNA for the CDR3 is TGTGCCAGAAGCTTGGTCCTAGCGATAATTACAGATACGCAGTATTTT.

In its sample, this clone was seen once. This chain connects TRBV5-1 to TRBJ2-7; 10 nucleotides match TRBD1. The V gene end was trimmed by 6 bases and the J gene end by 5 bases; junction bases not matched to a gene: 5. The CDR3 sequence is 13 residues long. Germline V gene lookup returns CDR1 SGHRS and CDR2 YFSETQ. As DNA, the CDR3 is TGCGCCAGCACGACAGGGGGCTTCCACGAGCAGTACTTC. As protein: CASTTGGFHEQYF.

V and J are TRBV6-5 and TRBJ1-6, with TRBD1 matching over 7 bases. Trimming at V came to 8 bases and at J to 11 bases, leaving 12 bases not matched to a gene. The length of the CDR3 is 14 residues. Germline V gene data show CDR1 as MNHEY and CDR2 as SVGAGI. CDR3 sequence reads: CASREGAAGTPLHF. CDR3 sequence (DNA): TGTGCCAGCCGGGAGGGGGCGGCTGGGACACCCCTCCACTTT.

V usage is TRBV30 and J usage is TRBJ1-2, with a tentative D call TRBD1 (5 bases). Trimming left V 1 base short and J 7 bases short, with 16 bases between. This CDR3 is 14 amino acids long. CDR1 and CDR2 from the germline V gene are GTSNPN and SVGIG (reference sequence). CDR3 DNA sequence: TGTGCCTGGAGTGATGTACAGGAAGCCGGTGGCTACACCTTC. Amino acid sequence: CAWSDVQEAGGYTF.

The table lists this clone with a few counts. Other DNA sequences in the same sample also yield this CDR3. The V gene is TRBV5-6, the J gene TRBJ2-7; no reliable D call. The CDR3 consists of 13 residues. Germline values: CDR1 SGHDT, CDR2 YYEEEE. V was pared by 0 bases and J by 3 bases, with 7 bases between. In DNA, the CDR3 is TGTGCCAGCAGCTTGGACAGAAGCTACGAGCAGTACTTC. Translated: CASSLDRSYEQYF.

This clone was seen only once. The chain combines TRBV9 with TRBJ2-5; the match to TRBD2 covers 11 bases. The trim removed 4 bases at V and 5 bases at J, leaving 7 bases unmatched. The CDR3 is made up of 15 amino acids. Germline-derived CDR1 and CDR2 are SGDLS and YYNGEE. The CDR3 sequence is CASSLRASGRETQYF. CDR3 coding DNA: TGTGCCAGCAGCTTACGGGCTAGCGGGAGGGAGACCCAGTACTTC.

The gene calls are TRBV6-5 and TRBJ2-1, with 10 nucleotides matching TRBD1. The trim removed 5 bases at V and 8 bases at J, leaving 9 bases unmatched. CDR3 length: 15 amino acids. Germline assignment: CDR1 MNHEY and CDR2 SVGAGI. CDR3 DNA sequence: TGTGCCAGCAGTAACCGGGACAGGGGAAGGGATGAGCAGTTCTTC. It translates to CASSNRDRGRDEQFF.

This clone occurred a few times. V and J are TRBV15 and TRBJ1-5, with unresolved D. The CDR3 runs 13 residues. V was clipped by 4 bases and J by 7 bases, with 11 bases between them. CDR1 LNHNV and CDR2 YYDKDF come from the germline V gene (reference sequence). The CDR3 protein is CATSNRRSQPQHF. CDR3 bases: TGTGCCACCAGCAACCGGAGATCCCAGCCCCAGCATTTT. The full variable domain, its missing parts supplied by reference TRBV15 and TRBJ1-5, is DAMVIQNPRYQVTQFGKPVTLSCSQTLNHNVMYWYQQKSSQAPKLLFHYYDKDFNNEADTPDNFQSRRPNTSFCFLDIRSPGLGDTAMYLCATSNRRSQPQHFGDGTRLSIL.

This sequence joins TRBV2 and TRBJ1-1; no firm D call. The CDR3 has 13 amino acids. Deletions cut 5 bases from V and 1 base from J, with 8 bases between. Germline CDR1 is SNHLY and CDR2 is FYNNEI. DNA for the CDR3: TGTGCCAGCAGTCGCCTAGAGAACACTGAAGCTTTCTTT. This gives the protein CASSRLENTEAFF.

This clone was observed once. The DNA of the CDR3 is TGTGCCAGCAGTGAGGCGGGGACTGAGCAGTTCTTC. Residues: CASSEAGTEQFF. The chain uses TRBV2 and TRBJ2-1, with D possibly TRBD2 on 6 matching bases. The ends were cut back, 3 bases at V and 9 bases at J, with 9 bases in the middle. Germline values: CDR1 SNHLY, CDR2 FYNNEI. CDR3 length equals 12 residues.

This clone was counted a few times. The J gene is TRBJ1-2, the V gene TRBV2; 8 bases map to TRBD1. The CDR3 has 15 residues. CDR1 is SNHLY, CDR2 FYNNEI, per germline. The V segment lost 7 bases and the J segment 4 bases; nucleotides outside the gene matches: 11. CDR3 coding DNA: TGTGCCAGCACCGATTCAGGACAGGGAAGCTATGGCTACACCTTC. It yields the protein CASTDSGQGSYGYTF.

This chain's CDR3 is CASSLGSSGNTEAFF. The CDR3, as DNA: TGTGCCAGCAGCTTAGGAAGTAGCGGGAACACTGAAGCTTTCTTT. The chain has TRBV7-6 and TRBJ1-1; the D is unclear. CDR1 is SGHVS, CDR2 FNYEAQ, per germline. V was clipped by 1 base and J by 1 base, with 10 bases between them. This CDR3 contains 15 residues.

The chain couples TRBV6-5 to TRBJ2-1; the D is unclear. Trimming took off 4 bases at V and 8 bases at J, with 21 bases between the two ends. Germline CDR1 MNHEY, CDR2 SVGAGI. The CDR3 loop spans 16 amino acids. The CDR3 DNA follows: TGTGCCAGCAGTTCCGAGCCCCTCGAGCGCAGCGATGAGCAGTTCTTC. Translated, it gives CASSSEPLERSDEQFF.

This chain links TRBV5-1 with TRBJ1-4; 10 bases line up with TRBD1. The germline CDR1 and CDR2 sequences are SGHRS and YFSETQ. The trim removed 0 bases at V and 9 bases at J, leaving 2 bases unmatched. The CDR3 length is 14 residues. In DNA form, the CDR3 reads TGCGCCAGCAGCTTGGTGACAGGGGGCCAAAAACTGTTTTTT. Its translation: CASSLVTGGQKLFF.

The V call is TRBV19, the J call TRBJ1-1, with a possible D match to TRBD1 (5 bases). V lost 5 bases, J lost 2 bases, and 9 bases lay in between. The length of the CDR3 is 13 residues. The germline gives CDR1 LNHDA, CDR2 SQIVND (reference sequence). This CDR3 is CASSLGGNTEAFF. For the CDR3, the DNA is TGTGCCAGTAGTCTGGGGGGAAACACTGAAGCTTTCTTT.

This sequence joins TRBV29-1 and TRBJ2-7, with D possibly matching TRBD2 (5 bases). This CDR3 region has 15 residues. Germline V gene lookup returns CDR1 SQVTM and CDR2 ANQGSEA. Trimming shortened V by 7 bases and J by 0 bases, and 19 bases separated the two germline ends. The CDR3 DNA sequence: TGCAGCGCTGCCCTTACAACTAGGAGCTCCTACGAGCAGTACTTC. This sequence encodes CSAALTTRSSYEQYF.